This T cell receptor (beta chain) derives from a study of blood T cell repertoires in COVID-19. Per the germline V gene, CDR1 is MNHEY and CDR2 is SVGAGI. This CDR3 comprises 14 residues. V lost 8 bases and J 0 bases, leaving 13 bases between the germline ends. The sample holds a few counts of this clone. In the original workflow: Amplification from reference gene primers served as the basis for estimated nucleated cell counts. The method was immunoSEQ multiplex PCR; TCRdb's version includes in-frame clones alone and lacks a portion of them. V and J calls and clone size follow that table, whereas D and trimming were derived from the DNA. Among 100,000 to 150,000 clones, approximately 79% were seen once, and the ten largest hold 2.4%.

The clonotype comes from a man in his forties with acute COVID-19. The chain is built from TRBV6-5 and TRBJ1-1, with unresolved D. The sample was PBMCs or T cells enriched from blood (not recorded which). CDR3 amino acids: CASATEALNTEAFF. In nucleotides, the CDR3 is TGTGCCAGCGCGACGGAGGCCCTGAACACTGAAGCTTTCTTT.